The 28 T cell receptor beta chains in this list originate from one sample, sequenced in a study of T cell responses to AZD1222 COVID-19 vaccine. Profiling relied on immunoSEQ multiplex PCR, and the TCRdb table lists in-frame clones only, not all of them. The sample lists 72,000 or so clones; around 90% were seen once. Source: peripheral blood, taken on day 0 of AZD1222 vaccination. All receptors derive from an adult in good health.

The chain couples TRBV7-3 to TRBJ1-1; a weak D match, TRBD1 (5 bases). Germline V gene data show CDR1 as SGHTA and CDR2 as FQGTGA. The ends were cut back, 2 bases at V and 0 bases at J, with 7 bases in the middle. The CDR3 totals 14 residues. CDR3 protein: CASSLDRLNTEAFF. The DNA for the CDR3 is TGTGCCAGCAGCTTAGACAGACTGAACACTGAAGCTTTCTTT.

This clone came up once. The CDR3 is CASSPETLAKNIQYF. The CDR3 bases are TGTGCCAGCTCACCAGAGACCCTAGCCAAAAACATTCAGTACTTC. This chain connects TRBV18 to TRBJ2-4; D call uncertain. This CDR3 is built from 15 residues. CDR1 and CDR2 from the germline V gene are KGHSH and LQKENI. The V and J ends lost 2 bases and 0 bases respectively, with 8 bases between them.

This clone is a singleton in its sample. The gene calls are TRBV29-1 and TRBJ1-2; D remains ambiguous. Germline assignment: CDR1 SQVTM and CDR2 ANQGSEA. This CDR3 has 15 amino acids. V gave up 1 base and J gave up 6 bases, with 18 bases separating them. CDR3 in DNA: TGCAGCGTTGAAGGCGAGACGAGTGTCATCGATGGCTACACCTTC. The encoded protein is CSVEGETSVIDGYTF.

This clone has a single count. The genes are TRBV9 and TRBJ2-2; D is possibly TRBD2 (5 bases). V was clipped by 1 base and J by 2 bases, with 9 bases between them. Germline V CDR1 and CDR2: SGDLS, YYNGEE. CDR3 length: 15 residues. The CDR3 loop reads CASSVSGLNTGELFF. The DNA of the CDR3 is TGTGCCAGCAGCGTAAGCGGCCTAAACACCGGGGAGCTGTTTTTT.

This clone was seen a single time. The gene calls are TRBV7-9 and TRBJ1-2, with D uncertain. The CDR3 sequence is 14 residues long. V lost 7 bases, J lost 3 bases, and 15 bases lay in between. CDR1 and CDR2 (germline): SEHNR, FQNEAQ (reference sequence). CDR3 amino acids: CASTPGQNHYGYTF. The DNA for the CDR3 is TGTGCCAGCACTCCAGGCCAAAACCACTATGGCTACACCTTC. The variable domain in full, with the rest retrieved from reference TRBV7-9 and TRBJ1-2, is DTGVSQNPRHKITKRGQNVTFRCDPISEHNRLYWYRQTLGQGPEFLTYFQNEAQLEKSRLLSDRFSAERPKGSFSTLEIQRTEQGDSAMYLCASTPGQNHYGYTFGSGTRLTVV.

In this sample, this clone turned up once. The chain links TRBV6-6 to TRBJ1-1; D unresolved. Trimming took off 4 bases at V and 4 bases at J, with 10 bases between the two ends. This CDR3 contains 13 residues. The germline CDR1 and CDR2 sequences are MNHNY and SVGAGI (reference sequence). Written as DNA, the CDR3 is TGTGCCAGCAGTTCAGAGGCGCTCACTGAAGCTTTCTTT. It encodes CASSSEALTEAFF.

This clone came up once. The rearrangement joins TRBV18 to TRBJ1-1; D is uncertain. Germline values: CDR1 KGHSH, CDR2 LQKENI. The CDR3 loop spans 16 amino acids. V lost 3 bases and J 5 bases, leaving 19 bases between the germline ends. CDR3 in DNA: TGTGCCAGCTCACCCAACGCCCCAAGAGATTTGACTGAAGCTTTCTTT. Its protein product is CASSPNAPRDLTEAFF.

V is TRBV28 and J is TRBJ2-1, with 7 bases aligning to TRBD1. The CDR3 contains 13 residues. J lost 7 bases, V lost 2 bases, and 2 bases had no gene match. Germline CDR1 reads MDHEN; CDR2 reads SYDVKM. The CDR3 nucleotides are TGTGCCAGCAGTTTAACAGGGGTTAATGAGCAGTTCTTC. Translated: CASSLTGVNEQFF.

The chain employs TRBV11-2 and TRBJ2-7; D possibly matches TRBD1 or TRBD2 (5 bases each). The V end lost 5 bases, the J end lost 3 bases, and 17 bases lay between the germline ends. The CDR3 has 15 amino acids. The V gene's germline CDR1 is SGHAT and CDR2 FQNNGV. CDR3 sequence (DNA): TGTGCCAGCAGCCCACGGGGCCTGCCCTACTACGAGCAGTACTTC. It specifies CASSPRGLPYYEQYF.

V is TRBV28 and J is TRBJ2-7; 9 bases line up with TRBD1. CDR3 size: 15 residues. Germline trimming cut 5 bases from V and 7 bases from J; bases unmatched to any gene: 12. The germline V gene encodes CDR1 MDHEN and CDR2 SYDVKM. The CDR3 loop is CASSGHGTGTVEQYF. The CDR3 bases are TGTGCCAGCAGTGGTCACGGGACAGGGACTGTTGAGCAGTACTTC.

This chain joins TRBV6-5 and TRBJ2-7, with 7 nucleotides matching TRBD2. The germline V gene encodes CDR1 MNHEY and CDR2 SVGAGI. The CDR3 contains 15 residues. J was trimmed by 2 bases and V by 2 bases; bases with no gene match: 6. In DNA, the CDR3 is TGTGCCAGCAGTTACCGGCTAGCGGTTACCTACGAGCAGTACTTC. Its translation: CASSYRLAVTYEQYF.

The chain combines TRBV5-1 with TRBJ2-7; the match to TRBD2 covers 9 bases. The CDR3 extends over 14 amino acids. The germline V gene encodes CDR1 SGHRS and CDR2 YFSETQ. V trimming: 7 bases; J trimming: 9 bases; junction bases outside the gene matches: 14. The CDR3 sequence is CASGPGVAGVVQYF. The CDR3 region has the DNA TGCGCCAGCGGGCCGGGGGTAGCGGGAGTCGTGCAGTACTTC.

The chain uses TRBV5-4 and TRBJ1-1; the D is unclear. This CDR3 has 15 amino acids. Trimming cost V 0 bases and J 0 bases, with 9 bases left between them. Germline V CDR1 and CDR2: SGHNT, YYREEE (reference sequence). The DNA of the CDR3 is TGTGCCAGCAGCTTGGAGGTTGGGGTGAACACTGAAGCTTTCTTT. As protein: CASSLEVGVNTEAFF.

The V and J genes are TRBV5-1 and TRBJ2-1; 8 bases align to TRBD2. With 2 bases clipped from V and 0 bases from J, the junction kept 4 bases outside the gene matches. Germline values: CDR1 SGHRS, CDR2 YFSETQ. The CDR3 is 16 amino acids. The CDR3 nucleotides read TGCGCCAGCAGCTTAACTAGCGGCCGCTCCTACAATGAGCAGTTCTTC. Protein: CASSLTSGRSYNEQFF.

The rearrangement joins TRBV11-3 to TRBJ2-7; 7 bases fit TRBD1. There are 14 residues in the CDR3. After removal of 3 bases from V and 0 bases from J, the junction contained 2 bases not matched to a gene. Germline CDR1 reads SGHNT; CDR2 reads YENEEA. The CDR3 DNA is TGTGCCAGCAGCTTGGGACAGAGCTCCTACGAGCAGTACTTC. Residues: CASSLGQSSYEQYF.

The rearrangement uses TRBV7-2 and TRBJ2-5; 9 bases map to TRBD1. From germline, CDR1 is SGHTA and CDR2 FQGNSA. This CDR3 spans 14 amino acids. J lost 4 bases, V lost 5 bases, and 5 bases had no gene match. CDR3 in DNA: TGTGCCAGCAGCATCAACAGGGGGCCAGAGACCCAGTACTTC. It specifies CASSINRGPETQYF.

This chain uses TRBV3-1 (or the pseudogene TRBV3-2) with TRBJ2-1; D not resolved. Germline V gene sequence: CDR1 LGHDT, CDR2 YNNKEL (reference sequence). This CDR3 is built from 15 residues. V was cut by 0 bases and J by 8 bases, with 14 bases left in between. The CDR3 protein is CASSQDTTGPDEQFF. The CDR3 bases are TGTGCCAGCAGCCAAGATACGACTGGCCCGGATGAGCAGTTCTTC.

The CDR3 DNA is TGCAGCGTCAAGACAGGAGCATTTGATGGCTACACCTTC. Amino acid sequence: CSVKTGAFDGYTF. The chain combines TRBV29-1 with TRBJ1-2; D perhaps matches TRBD1 (6 bases). The CDR3 length is 13 residues. CDR1 is SQVTM, CDR2 ANQGSEA, per germline. The V and J ends lost 6 bases and 6 bases respectively, with 17 bases between them.

The chain employs TRBV5-1 and TRBJ2-5; 16 positions match TRBD2. J gave up 5 bases and V 2 bases, and 6 bases lay outside the gene matches. The length of the CDR3 is 17 residues. The germline gives CDR1 SGHRS, CDR2 YFSETQ. CDR3 protein: CASSFSGLAGGGETQYF. The CDR3 nucleotides are TGCGCCAGCAGCTTTTCGGGACTAGCGGGAGGGGGCGAGACCCAGTACTTC.

The chain has TRBV18 and TRBJ1-5; D gene ambiguous. V lost 3 bases to trimming and J lost 6 bases, with 12 bases between them. This CDR3 region has 14 residues. Germline loops: CDR1 KGHSH, CDR2 LQKENI. In DNA form, the CDR3 reads TGTGCCAGCTCACCTAACGAAGCAGGTCAGCCCCAGCATTTT. This codes for CASSPNEAGQPQHF.

The V and J genes are TRBV3-1 (or the pseudogene TRBV3-2) and TRBJ2-1; 12 positions agree with TRBD2. J lost 9 bases, V lost 4 bases, and 13 bases had no gene match. The CDR3 has 17 amino acids. The germline V gene has CDR1 LGHDT and CDR2 YNNKEL (reference sequence). The CDR3 loop is CASSPPWASGRAGEQFF. The CDR3 DNA reads as TGTGCCAGCAGCCCCCCTTGGGCTAGCGGGAGGGCGGGTGAGCAGTTCTTC.

V gene TRBV20-1 combines with J gene TRBJ2-5; unclear D gene. Germline values: CDR1 DFQATT, CDR2 SNEGSKA (reference sequence). This CDR3 spans 15 amino acids. V was clipped by 3 bases and J by 1 base, with 15 bases between them. CDR3 region: CSASVRSVLQETQYF. Written as DNA, the CDR3 is TGCAGTGCTAGTGTTCGTTCGGTTCTCCAAGAGACCCAGTACTTC.

J is TRBJ2-3 and V is TRBV11-3, with 7 bases fitting TRBD1. V lost 4 bases to trimming and J lost 10 bases; unmatched junction nucleotides: 5. This CDR3 has 12 amino acids. Germline V gene sequence: CDR1 SGHNT, CDR2 YENEEA. CDR3 residues: CASSYRGTSQYF. In nucleotides, the CDR3 is TGTGCCAGCAGCTACAGGGGAACCTCGCAGTATTTT.

Details on this clone: The sample carries other DNA sequences with the same CDR3. The rearrangement uses TRBV18 and TRBJ1-1; tentative D call: TRBD1 (6 bases). V was clipped by 3 bases and J by 1 base, with 6 bases between them. The CDR3 runs 13 residues. In germline, CDR1 is KGHSH, CDR2 LQKENI. The CDR3 sequence: CASSPGQNTEAFF. In DNA form, the CDR3 reads TGTGCCAGCTCACCGGGACAGAACACTGAAGCTTTCTTT.

The chain recombines TRBV24-1 with TRBJ2-2; 15 positions match TRBD2. CDR1 and CDR2 (germline): KGHDR, SFDVKD. Germline trimming cut 3 bases from V and 6 bases from J; bases unmatched to any gene: 4. The CDR3 has 17 amino acids. This chain's CDR3 is CATSDSGLAGGSGELFF. CDR3 nucleotide sequence: TGTGCCACCAGTGATAGCGGACTAGCGGGAGGGTCCGGGGAGCTGTTTTTT.

V and J are TRBV5-6 and TRBJ1-6, with D tentatively TRBD1 (5 bases). The germline CDR1 and CDR2 sequences are SGHDT and YYEEEE. CDR3 length: 15 residues. V was trimmed by 1 base and J by 7 bases, leaving 12 bases between them. The CDR3 DNA follows: TGTGCCAGCAGCTTGCGAGCAGGGCGAAATTCACCCCTCCACTTT. Translated, it gives CASSLRAGRNSPLHF.

The chain links TRBV20-1 to TRBJ1-2; D is unclear. The CDR3 loop spans 16 amino acids. V lost 3 bases, J lost 2 bases, and 19 bases lay in between. In germline, CDR1 is DFQATT, CDR2 SNEGSKA (reference sequence). DNA for the CDR3: TGCAGTGCTAGTAATCCCCAAGGAAAGGGAAACTATGGCTACACCTTC. Translated: CSASNPQGKGNYGYTF.

V and J are TRBV9 and TRBJ2-6; D is perhaps TRBD2 (5 bases). The CDR3 runs to 16 residues. Germline CDR1 and CDR2: SGDLS and YYNGEE. The V gene lost 0 bases and the J gene lost 5 bases, with 12 bases spanning the gap. The chain's CDR3 is CASSVVSEGWANVLTF. In DNA, the CDR3 is TGTGCCAGCAGCGTAGTTAGCGAGGGCTGGGCCAACGTCCTGACTTTC.